Following are 28 T cell receptor beta chains from one sample sequenced in a study of blood T cell repertoires in COVID-19. Some clones are missing from TCRdb's copy, which holds only in-frame ones; the method was immunoSEQ multiplex PCR. Found here are nearly 350,000 clones, around 91% of them singletons; the top ten hold 2.5% to 4%. Sequences were obtained from peripheral blood. The receptors stem from a woman younger than 30 who had recovered from COVID-19.

The chain combines TRBV29-1 with TRBJ2-1; the D is unclear. V was pared by 0 bases and J by 15 bases, with 15 bases between. This CDR3 has 12 residues. CDR1 is SQVTM and CDR2 is ANQGSEA in the germline V gene. The DNA for the CDR3 is TGCAGCGTTGAAGATGGTCAGGCTGGTCGGTTCTTC. Translated, it gives CSVEDGQAGRFF.

The gene calls are TRBV5-1 and TRBJ1-2; weak D call: TRBD1 (5 bases). Germline V lookup: CDR1 SGHRS, CDR2 YFSETQ. Trimming pared 0 bases from V and 7 bases from J, leaving 13 bases between. CDR3 length: 14 amino acids. This CDR3 reads CASSLGSRGLGYTF. In DNA form, the CDR3 reads TGCGCCAGCAGCTTGGGCTCACGGGGACTTGGCTACACCTTC.

J is TRBJ1-5 and V is TRBV2, with 7 bases lining up with TRBD1. V gave up 6 bases and J gave up 7 bases; unmatched junction bases: 9. This CDR3 is built from 14 residues. Germline values: CDR1 SNHLY, CDR2 FYNNEI. The CDR3 nucleotides read TGTGCCAGCAGCATACAGGGGCTAGACCAGCCCCAGCATTTT. This sequence encodes CASSIQGLDQPQHF.

The V call is TRBV5-1, the J call TRBJ1-3, with a possible D match to TRBD1 (6 bases). Germline-derived CDR1 and CDR2 are SGHRS and YFSETQ. V lost 4 bases, J lost 0 bases, and 14 bases lay in between. The CDR3 length is 16 residues. The CDR3 coding sequence is TGCGCCAGCAGCGCCTCAGGGGCGTCCTCTGGAAACACCATATATTTT. Encoded protein: CASSASGASSGNTIYF.

This rearrangement joins TRBV7-9 to TRBJ1-5, with 11 bases aligning to TRBD1. Germline assignment: CDR1 SEHNR and CDR2 FQNEAQ (reference sequence). The CDR3 loop spans 16 amino acids. V was pared by 4 bases and J by 1 base, with 3 bases of the junction left unmatched. This chain's CDR3 is CASSSGQGGSNQPQHF. The CDR3 DNA follows: TGTGCCAGCAGCTCGGGACAGGGGGGGAGCAATCAGCCCCAGCATTTT.

The chain carries TRBV11-2 and TRBJ2-1; D possibly corresponds to TRBD2 (5 bases). V was trimmed by 1 base and J by 2 bases, leaving 9 bases between them. This CDR3 is 15 amino acids long. Germline CDR1 is SGHAT and CDR2 is FQNNGV. Written as DNA, the CDR3 is TGTGCCAGCAGCTTAGTAGCGCCGACCTACAATGAGCAGTTCTTC. Amino acids: CASSLVAPTYNEQFF.

The chain uses TRBV18 and TRBJ1-3, with a possible D match to TRBD1 (6 bases). Between the trimmed V and J ends, which lost 2 bases and 0 bases, there was a span of 14 bases. The CDR3 has 17 amino acids. In germline, CDR1 is KGHSH, CDR2 LQKENI. The DNA for the CDR3 is TGTGCCAGCTCACCAACTCCGGACAGATTCTCTGGAAACACCATATATTTT. This encodes CASSPTPDRFSGNTIYF.

The chain employs TRBV3-1 (or the pseudogene TRBV3-2) and TRBJ2-5; D might be TRBD1 (5 bases). V was pared by 0 bases and J by 2 bases, with 10 bases between. In germline, CDR1 is LGHDT, CDR2 YNNKEL (reference sequence). This CDR3 spans 15 amino acids. CDR3 nucleotide sequence: TGTGCCAGCAGCCAAGATATAGCAGGGCAAGAGACCCAGTACTTC. Its translation is CASSQDIAGQETQYF.

The gene calls are TRBV5-5 and TRBJ2-3, with D possibly being TRBD1 (6 bases). Trimming removed 5 bases from V and 0 bases from J, with 16 bases in between. There are 16 residues in the CDR3. Germline-derived CDR1 and CDR2 are SGHKS and YYEKEE (reference sequence). The CDR3 sequence is CASSRDRTASTDTQYF. The CDR3 nucleotides are TGTGCCAGCAGTCGTGACAGGACAGCTAGCACAGATACGCAGTATTTT.

This chain connects TRBV9 to TRBJ1-4; possibly TRBD1 for D (5 bases). The V gene's germline CDR1 is SGDLS and CDR2 YYNGEE. This CDR3 region has 17 residues. Trimming removed 0 bases from V and 8 bases from J, with 20 bases in between. CDR3 loop: CASSVDPVRGRGEKLFF. Here the CDR3 DNA reads TGTGCCAGCAGCGTAGACCCCGTCCGGGGGAGAGGCGAAAAACTGTTTTTT.

The chain links TRBV5-1 to TRBJ2-7; 10 positions agree with TRBD2. The CDR3 is made up of 14 amino acids. Losses at the gene ends were 5 bases for V and 3 bases for J; bases not matched to a gene: 5. Germline CDR1 reads SGHRS; CDR2 reads YFSETQ. In DNA form, the CDR3 reads TGCGCCAGCAGTCTAGGACTAGCGGACTACGAGCAGTACGTC. It codes for CASSLGLADYEQYV.

The chain has TRBV6-2 or TRBV6-3 and TRBJ2-7; tentatively, D is TRBD1 (5 bases). This CDR3 comprises 13 residues. Looked up from germline, CDR1 is MNHEY and CDR2 is SVGEGT. Trimming cost V 5 bases and J 2 bases, with 10 bases left between them. CDR3 DNA: TGTGCCAGCAGTGAGATAGGGGCCTACGAGCAGTACGTC. It is translated as CASSEIGAYEQYV.

The chain recombines TRBV18 with TRBJ1-1; the D is unclear. This CDR3 comprises 14 residues. V was pared by 2 bases and J by 6 bases, with 13 bases between. Germline V gives CDR1 KGHSH, CDR2 LQKENI. The CDR3 is CASSPNSIAAEAFF. The CDR3 DNA is TGTGCCAGCTCACCAAATTCCATAGCCGCTGAAGCTTTCTTT.

V and J are TRBV19 and TRBJ1-2; TRBD1 might be the D (5 bases). The length of the CDR3 is 13 residues. V was cut by 8 bases and J by 0 bases, with 10 bases left in between. The germline V gene has CDR1 LNHDA and CDR2 SQIVND (reference sequence). This CDR3 is CASSGGSNYGYTF. CDR3 DNA: TGTGCCAGTTCGGGGGGGTCTAACTATGGCTACACCTTC. Variable domain in full (rest from reference TRBV19 and TRBJ1-2): DGGITQSPKYLFRKEGQNVTLSCEQNLNHDAMYWYRQDPGQGLRLIYYSQIVNDFQKGDIAEGYSVSREKKESFPLTVTSAQKNPTAFYLCASSGGSNYGYTFGSGTRLTVV.

V gene TRBV7-2 combines with J gene TRBJ2-3, with 10 bases matching TRBD2. This CDR3 has 15 residues. Germline V lookup: CDR1 SGHTA, CDR2 FQGNSA. The V and J ends lost 3 bases and 3 bases, in that order; junction bases with no gene match: 3. CDR3 nucleotides: TGTGCCAGCAGCTTCGGAGCGGGAGGGACAGATACGCAGTATTTT. Encoded protein: CASSFGAGGTDTQYF.

This chain links TRBV19 with TRBJ2-6; D gene uncertain. CDR3 length: 14 residues. Per the germline V gene, CDR1 is LNHDA and CDR2 is SQIVND (reference sequence). Trimming stripped 6 bases from V and 0 bases from J, with 6 bases between. This CDR3 reads CASRRSSGANVLTF. CDR3 coding DNA: TGTGCCAGTAGGCGGAGCTCTGGGGCCAACGTCCTGACTTTC.

CDR3 sequence reads: CASSLDLPVIGTEAFF. CDR3 nucleotides: TGCGCCAGCAGCTTGGATCTTCCAGTTATCGGGACTGAAGCTTTCTTT. This chain connects TRBV5-1 to TRBJ1-1; D is unclear. This CDR3 is 16 amino acids long. The V end lost 0 bases, the J end lost 5 bases, and 17 bases lay between the germline ends. The V gene's germline CDR1 is SGHRS and CDR2 YFSETQ.

This clone has only one observation. This chain's CDR3 is CASSPGTVSYEQYV. DNA for the CDR3: TGTGCCAGCAGCCCCGGGACTGTTTCCTACGAGCAGTACGTC. This chain uses TRBV7-8 with TRBJ2-7; possible D gene TRBD2, 6 bases. Trimming took off 5 bases at V and 1 base at J, with 12 bases between the two ends. Germline V gene data show CDR1 as SGHVS and CDR2 as FQNEAQ. The CDR3 is 14 amino acids.

A few counts support this clone. The CDR3 here is CSVDLIAGGSTDTQYF. CDR3 nucleotides: TGCAGCGTTGATCTCATTGCGGGAGGGAGCACAGATACGCAGTATTTT. The rearrangement joins TRBV29-1 to TRBJ2-3; 9 positions match TRBD2. V trimming: 3 bases; J trimming: 0 bases; junction bases outside the gene matches: 7. Germline V CDR1 and CDR2: SQVTM, ANQGSEA. The CDR3 runs 16 residues.

The gene calls are TRBV19 and TRBJ1-1; no firm D call. Trimming pared 8 bases from V and 1 base from J, leaving 14 bases between. The CDR3 is 14 residues long. Germline CDR1 and CDR2: LNHDA and SQIVND (reference sequence). The CDR3 DNA reads TGTGCCAGTGGTTGGGCTTTGGGGAACACTGAAGCTTTCTTT. Translated: CASGWALGNTEAFF.

The chain recombines TRBV2 with TRBJ1-2, with D unresolved. V lost 2 bases and J lost 5, with 12 bases in between. CDR3 length equals 14 residues. Germline-derived CDR1 and CDR2 are SNHLY and FYNNEI. CDR3 residues: CASSEIVRVYGYTF. The CDR3 DNA sequence: TGTGCCAGCAGTGAAATCGTCCGGGTGTATGGCTACACCTTC.

V gene TRBV2 combines with J gene TRBJ1-2; D remains ambiguous. V was cut by 6 bases and J by 3 bases, with 8 bases left in between. The germline gives CDR1 SNHLY, CDR2 FYNNEI. The CDR3 consists of 12 residues. The CDR3 nucleotides read TGTGCCAGCAGGGAGCTAGACTATGGCTACACCTTC. Translation: CASRELDYGYTF. Variable domain in full (rest from reference TRBV2 and TRBJ1-2): EPEVTQTPSHQVTQMGQEVILRCVPISNHLYFYWYRQILGQKVEFLVSFYNNEISEKSEIFDDQFSVERPDGSNFTLKIRSTKLEDSAMYFCASRELDYGYTFGSGTRLTVV.

V usage is TRBV24-1 and J usage is TRBJ1-2, with unresolved D. This CDR3 has 16 residues. The V gene's germline CDR1 is KGHDR and CDR2 SFDVKD. Trimming shortened V by 3 bases and J by 8 bases, and 21 bases separated the two germline ends. The CDR3 spells CATSDRNTGTYGGYTF. CDR3 coding DNA: TGTGCCACCAGTGATAGGAACACGGGTACTTATGGAGGCTACACCTTC.

V gene TRBV20-1 combines with J gene TRBJ2-5, with 12 bases matching TRBD2. The germline CDR1 and CDR2 sequences are DFQATT and SNEGSKA (reference sequence). The junction had 17 bases not matched to a gene; V was cut back by 3 bases and J by 3 bases. This CDR3 is built from 19 residues. CDR3 sequence: CSASPTSGSLVSRKETQYF. The CDR3 DNA sequence: TGCAGTGCTAGTCCGACTAGCGGGAGTCTTGTATCCCGGAAAGAGACCCAGTACTTC.

This chain joins TRBV4-3 and TRBJ2-5; TRBD2 might be the D (7 bases). The CDR3 contains 17 residues. The germline V gene encodes CDR1 LGHNA and CDR2 YSLEER. V lost 2 bases and J 4 bases, leaving 20 bases between the germline ends. The CDR3 protein is CASSQQRGGILGETQYF. CDR3 nucleotides: TGCGCCAGCAGCCAACAGAGGGGGGGGATATTGGGAGAGACCCAGTACTTC.

The chain combines TRBV7-2 with TRBJ1-6; 10 bases map to TRBD1. V shed 5 bases, J shed 10 bases, and the junction held 8 bases outside the gene matches. The length of the CDR3 is 15 residues. Per germline, CDR1 SGHTA and CDR2 FQGNSA. In nucleotides, the CDR3 is TGTGCCAGCAGCCTCTCCGGGACAGGGGACTCACCCCTCCACTTT. Its protein product is CASSLSGTGDSPLHF.

The rearrangement uses TRBV7-7 and TRBJ2-5; possibly TRBD2 for D (6 bases). The germline gives CDR1 SSHAT, CDR2 FNYEAQ (reference sequence). The V and J ends lost 5 bases and 5 bases respectively, with 21 bases between them. This CDR3 contains 16 residues. In nucleotides, the CDR3 is TGTGCCAGCAGCGCAGTTCCGGGACTGGCAGCCGAGACCCAGTACTTC. Translation: CASSAVPGLAAETQYF.

The J gene is TRBJ2-1, the V gene TRBV11-3; D is possibly TRBD2 (6 bases). Trimming stripped 6 bases from V and 2 bases from J, with 11 bases between. Germline CDR1 reads SGHNT; CDR2 reads YENEEA. CDR3 length: 14 amino acids. The CDR3 DNA sequence: TGTGCCAGCAGTAAGGCGGGACCCTACAATGAGCAGTTCTTC. As protein: CASSKAGPYNEQFF.